These T cell receptor beta chains were read from a single sample in a study of cytomegalovirus exposure and HLA in healthy donors. Profiling relied on immunoSEQ multiplex PCR, and the TCRdb table lists in-frame clones only, not all of them. The profile shows approximately 100,000 clones, more than 60% of them singletons. The sequencing sample was made of PBMCs. The receptors stem from a man between 60 and 75 years old in good health and CMV-seronegative. Both conserved end residues are part of each CDR3. Each record gives: J gene, D gene, V gene, clone size, CDR3 DNA, CDR3 protein. D genes are given only for firm matches. Clone size is stated in some rows and not others, as once, few, many or a class when expanded.

>TRBJ1-4|.|TRBV11-2|few
TGTGCCAGCGCAGGGGCGAATGAAAAACTGTTTTTT
CASAGANEKLFF
>TRBJ1-2|.|TRBV9|.
TGTGCCAGCAGCCCCCTACCCAACAGCTATGGCTACACCTTC
CASSPLPNSYGYTF
>TRBJ2-1|.|TRBV2|.
TGTGCCAGCAGTGGCTGGCGGAGCTCCTACAATGAGCAGTTCTTC
CASSGWRSSYNEQFF
>TRBJ1-5|.|TRBV28|.
TGTGCCAGCAGTTCCAGGGGATCGTACCAGCCCCAGCATTTT
CASSSRGSYQPQHF
>TRBJ2-3|TRBD2|TRBV10-3|once
TGTGCCATCAGTGAGGGACTAGCGGGGAGCACAGATACGCAGTATTTT
CAISEGLAGSTDTQYF
>TRBJ1-4|.|TRBV4-1|.
TGCGCCAGCAGCCAAGGTCCCGACAGGAGAAATGAAAAACTGTTTTTT
CASSQGPDRRNEKLFF
>TRBJ2-3|.|TRBV7-2|.
TGTGCCAGCAGCCGGGGATCTCTTCCGCAGTATTTT
CASSRGSLPQYF
>TRBJ2-7|TRBD2|TRBV6-6|few
TGTGCCAGCAGTGTAAGGCTAGCGGGGAATTACGAGCAGTACTTC
CASSVRLAGNYEQYF
>TRBJ1-1|.|TRBV7-9|few
TGTGCCAGCAGCTTACCACAGGGTGGCTTGGGTGCTTTCTTT
CASSLPQGGLGAFF
>TRBJ2-5|.|TRBV2|.
TGTGCCAGCAGTGAAAGTTGGCTGGAGACCCAGTACTTC
CASSESWLETQYF
>TRBJ2-3|.|TRBV25-1|.
TGTGCCAGCAGTGAATCGGCTCCGGGATATGGCGACACAGATACGCAGTATTTT
CASSESAPGYGDTDTQYF
>TRBJ2-1|TRBD2|TRBV5-5|.
TGTGCCAGTCGAACCCAACTCCGGGCCGGGGGGGCGCTCAATGAGCAGTTCTTC
CASRTQLRAGGALNEQFF
>TRBJ1-5|TRBD1|TRBV6-6|.
TGTGCCAGCACTTCCGACAGGGCCTATAGCAATCAGCCCCAGCATTTT
CASTSDRAYSNQPQHF
>TRBJ1-1|TRBD1|TRBV27|.
TGTGCCAGCAGTTTCCGAGCAGGGGGATATGAAGCTTTCTTT
CASSFRAGGYEAFF
>TRBJ1-1|.|TRBV7-2|.
TGTGCCAGCAAGGTAGGGGTGAACACTGAAGCTTTCTTT
CASKVGVNTEAFF
>TRBJ1-6|TRBD1|TRBV18|.
TGTGCCAGCTCACTCACCGGGACAGGGAATTCACCCCTCCACTTT
CASSLTGTGNSPLHF
>TRBJ1-5|TRBD1|TRBV19|.
TGTGCCAGTAGAAGGACAGGGGGCGACAATCAGCCCCAGCATTTT
CASRRTGGDNQPQHF
>TRBJ1-1|.|TRBV9|.
TGTGCCAGCAGCGTAGTTGGGGGGACGAACACTGAAGCTTTCTTT
CASSVVGGTNTEAFF
>TRBJ1-2|.|TRBV27|.
TGTGCCAGCAGTTTCAGGAACGGCTATGGCTACACCTTC
CASSFRNGYGYTF
>TRBJ2-2|TRBD1|TRBV5-1|once
TGCGCCAGCAGTATGGACAGGGTGGTGGCCGGGGAGCTGTTTTTT
CASSMDRVVAGELFF
>TRBJ2-7|.|TRBV7-8|.
TGTGCCAGCAGCTTAGTGGGAAGGGGCGAGCAGTACTTC
CASSLVGRGEQYF
>TRBJ1-5|TRBD1|TRBV4-3|.
TGCGCCAGCAGCCAAGATCAGGGGGAGGATCAGCCCCAGCATTTT
CASSQDQGEDQPQHF
>TRBJ2-3|.|TRBV4-3|.
TGCGCCAGCAGCCTGGATGGGGGGAGCACAGATACGCAGTATTTT
CASSLDGGSTDTQYF
>TRBJ1-4|TRBD1|TRBV19|.
TGTGCCAGTAGTCCCCGACCGGGACAGGGGGTACTTGAAAAACTGTTTTTT
CASSPRPGQGVLEKLFF
>TRBJ1-4|.|TRBV2|.
TGTGCCAGCAAGCAAACCGGTGCAACTAATGAAAAACTGTTTTTT
CASKQTGATNEKLFF
>TRBJ1-4|.|TRBV7-9|.
TGTGCCAGCAGCTTGTCGGGGATTGGGGATGAAAAACTGTTTTTT
CASSLSGIGDEKLFF
>TRBJ2-5|.|TRBV18|.
TGTGCCAGCTCCCCAGGTTGGGGCGAGACCCAGTACTTC
CASSPGWGETQYF
>TRBJ2-1|.|TRBV7-8|.
TGTGCCAGCAGCTTAGCAGCTTACAATGAGCAGTTCTTC
CASSLAAYNEQFF
>TRBJ1-6|.|TRBV5-8|.
TGTGCCAGCAGCTTGGACCAGGGTAACCATAATTCACCCCTCCACTTT
CASSLDQGNHNSPLHF
>TRBJ2-2|TRBD2|TRBV28|.
TGTGCCAGCAGTCTTAGCGGGGGGAACCCCGGGGAGCTGTTTTTT
CASSLSGGNPGELFF
>TRBJ1-2|.|TRBV19|.
TGTGCCAGTAGTACCCCAGGGCAGCTCTATGGCTACACCTTC
CASSTPGQLYGYTF
>TRBJ1-2|TRBD1|TRBV6-1|few
TGTGCCAGCAGTGAGAGGACAGGGAAAGGCTACACCTTC
CASSERTGKGYTF
>TRBJ2-1|.|TRBV29-1|.
TGCAGCGTTGAGGTAGAACCGTTCTTC
CSVEVEPFF
>TRBJ2-2|TRBD2|TRBV4-2|.
TGTGCCAGCAGCCGCCGATCGTCGGGGGGGCCCCCGAACACCGGGGAGCTGTTTTTT
CASSRRSSGGPPNTGELFF
>TRBJ2-5|.|TRBV11-1|.
TGTGCCAGCAGCTGGGGGCGGGGGCCCCAAGAGACCCAGTACTTC
CASSWGRGPQETQYF
>TRBJ2-5|TRBD2|TRBV7-9|.
TGTGCCAGCAGCGAGATAGCGGGGGATCTGAAAGAGACCCAGTACTTC
CASSEIAGDLKETQYF
>TRBJ1-6|TRBD1|TRBV9|.
TGTGCCAGCAGCAATACCGGGACAGGCAATTCACCCCTCCACTTT
CASSNTGTGNSPLHF
>TRBJ1-1|.|TRBV5-6|few
TGTGCCAGCGGACTAAGACGGACGGCTATGAACACTGAAGCTTTCTTT
CASGLRRTAMNTEAFF
>TRBJ1-5|.|TRBV10-3|.
TGTGCCATCAGTGCCGGGATCCCCGACTCGGGTCAGCCCCAGCATTTT
CAISAGIPDSGQPQHF
>TRBJ2-3|TRBD2|TRBV9|.
TGTGCCAGCAATCGGGGGGGCCCACTCTCCACAGATACGCAGTATTTT
CASNRGGPLSTDTQYF
>TRBJ1-6|.|TRBV15|.
TGTGCCACCAGCAGGCGGACAGATTCACCCCTCCACTTT
CATSRRTDSPLHF
>TRBJ1-2|TRBD1|TRBV28|.
TGTGCCAGCAGTGTGGGACAGGAATATGGCTACACCTTC
CASSVGQEYGYTF
>TRBJ1-1|.|TRBV7-9|.
TGTGCCAGCAGTCCAGTCCGGGAAGCTGAAGCTTTCTTT
CASSPVREAEAFF
>TRBJ1-1|.|TRBV9|.
TGTGCCAGCAGCGTAGATGGGCGGGGAGCTTTCTTT
CASSVDGRGAFF
>TRBJ1-1|.|TRBV7-9|.
TGTGCCAGCAGCTTCCGGTTGAACACTGAAGCTTTCTTT
CASSFRLNTEAFF
>TRBJ2-1|.|TRBV5-6|.
TGTGCCAGCAGCGGGTGGGACACCAACAATGAGCAGTTCTTC
CASSGWDTNNEQFF
>TRBJ2-1|.|TRBV6-5|.
TGTGCCAGCAGTACCCCGCGGGGCCGGTTGAATGAGCAGTTCTTC
CASSTPRGRLNEQFF
>TRBJ2-5|.|TRBV6-1|.
TGTGCCAGCACCGTGGCGGGGCGGAGGGAGACCCAGTACTTC
CASTVAGRRETQYF
>TRBJ2-1|.|TRBV6-4|.
TGTGCCAGCAGTGCCGGACTAAACAATGAGCAGTTCTTC
CASSAGLNNEQFF
>TRBJ2-2|.|TRBV7-9|.
TGTGCCAGCAGCTTAACTCAGGGAACCGGGGAGCTGTTTTTT
CASSLTQGTGELFF